This T cell receptor beta chain emerged from a study of PD-1 blockade in classical Hodgkin lymphoma. As to time point: cycle 4 day 1 (C4D1), after more than 5 weeks of nivolumab. Each patient experienced a relapse that followed autologous stem cell transplantation, and brentuximab vedotin exposure varied. TCRdb keeps only in-frame clones here, not all; method: immunoSEQ multiplex PCR. The sample lists some 95,000 clones, approximately 90% occurring once. Trimming cost V 4 bases and J 0 bases, with 13 bases left between them. This CDR3 comprises 15 residues. Germline V lookup: CDR1 SGHKS, CDR2 YYEKEE (reference sequence).

The source of this sequence is a human donor with classical Hodgkin lymphoma. This specimen consisted of peripheral blood mononuclear cells (PBMCs), obtained before the fourth cycle of nivolumab. The chain links TRBV5-5 to TRBJ1-1; maybe TRBD1 (5 bases). The CDR3 reads CASSRFGAMNTEAFF. The CDR3 nucleotides read TGTGCCAGCAGCAGATTTGGGGCTATGAACACTGAAGCTTTCTTT.